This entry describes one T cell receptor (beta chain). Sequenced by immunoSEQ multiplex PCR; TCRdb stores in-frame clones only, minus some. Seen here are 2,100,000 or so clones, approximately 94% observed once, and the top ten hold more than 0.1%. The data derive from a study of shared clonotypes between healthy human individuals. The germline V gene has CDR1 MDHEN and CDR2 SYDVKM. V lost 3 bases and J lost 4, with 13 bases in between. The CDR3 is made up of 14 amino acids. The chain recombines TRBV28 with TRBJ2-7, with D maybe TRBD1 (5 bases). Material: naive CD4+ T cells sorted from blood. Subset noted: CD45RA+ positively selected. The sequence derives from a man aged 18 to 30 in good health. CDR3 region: CASSLTATSYEQYF. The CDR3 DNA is TGTGCCAGCAGTTTGACAGCTACCTCTTACGAGCAGTACTTC.